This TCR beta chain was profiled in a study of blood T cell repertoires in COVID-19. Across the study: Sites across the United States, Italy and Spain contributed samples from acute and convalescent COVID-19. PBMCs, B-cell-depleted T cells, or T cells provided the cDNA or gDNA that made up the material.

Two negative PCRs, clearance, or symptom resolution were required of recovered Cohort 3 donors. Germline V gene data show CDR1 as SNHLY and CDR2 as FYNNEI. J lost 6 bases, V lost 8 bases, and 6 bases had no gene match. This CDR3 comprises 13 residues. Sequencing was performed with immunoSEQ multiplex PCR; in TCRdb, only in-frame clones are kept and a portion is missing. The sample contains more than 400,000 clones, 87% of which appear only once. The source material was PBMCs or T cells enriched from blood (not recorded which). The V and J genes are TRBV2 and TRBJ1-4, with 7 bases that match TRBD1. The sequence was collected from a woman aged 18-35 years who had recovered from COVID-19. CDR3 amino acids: CASRQGRDEKLFF. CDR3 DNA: TGTGCCAGCCGACAGGGAAGGGATGAAAAACTGTTTTTT.